This TCR beta chain comes out of a study of identical twins. Each CDR3 protein gets one entry after TCRdb re-called the 5' RACE reads with MiXCR. The sample contains about 210,000 distinct CDR3 sequences, 9.4% of which appear only once. V trimming: 1 base; J trimming: 4 bases; junction bases outside the gene matches: 7. The length of the CDR3 is 18 residues. The chain recombines TRBV12-3 or TRBV12-4 with TRBJ2-1; TRBD2 matches 13 bases. This receptor was obtained from a young woman in good health. The sample comprised memory (CD45RO+) T cells sorted from blood. In nucleotides, the CDR3 is TGTGCCAGCAGTTTAGACGGACTAGCGGGAGAGTTATACAATGAGCAGTTCTTC. The encoded protein is CASSLDGLAGELYNEQFF.